A selection of T cell receptor beta chains follows, all from one sample in a study of cytomegalovirus exposure and HLA in healthy donors. Clones were read by immunoSEQ multiplex PCR, and TCRdb kept only the in-frame ones, dropping some. This sample has roughly 150,000 clones; roughly 79% occur once, and the top ten carry less than 2%. Sequenced sample: PBMCs. The receptors were sampled from a woman between 25 and 40 years old in good health and CMV-seronegative. The CDR3 runs from the conserved cysteine through the conserved F or W. Each record gives: D gene, J gene, V gene, clone size, CDR3 DNA, CDR3 protein. The D gene is left open where the match is weak. Size tells how often a clone was seen (once, few, many) or the class of an expanded clone, and some rows leave it out.

NA | TRBJ2-1 | TRBV5-1 | NA | TGCGCCAGCAGCAAGGGACTGGAGGATGAGCAGTTCTTC | CASSKGLEDEQFF
TRBD1 | TRBJ2-7 | TRBV27 | NA | TGTGCCAGCAGTGCCCGGGACAGCGTCTACGAGCAGTACTTC | CASSARDSVYEQYF
NA | TRBJ1-5 | TRBV11-2 | NA | TGTGCCAGCAGCCAGGGAGGGGTGAGTCAGCCCCAGCATTTT | CASSQGGVSQPQHF
TRBD1 | TRBJ2-1 | TRBV5-1 | NA | TGCGCCAGCAACTTCGCCGGGACAGTACGCAATGAGCAGTTCTTC | CASNFAGTVRNEQFF
TRBD1 | TRBJ1-2 | TRBV5-8 | once | TGTGCCAGCAGCTTGGACAGGGGAACCTATGGCTACACCTTC | CASSLDRGTYGYTF
NA | TRBJ2-2 | TRBV25-1 | few | TGTGCCAGCAGTGATAATGCCAGGCGACACACCGGGGAGCTGTTTTTT | CASSDNARRHTGELFF
TRBD1 | TRBJ1-5 | TRBV29-1 | NA | TGCAGCGTGGCCCAGACAGGGAATCAGCCCCAGCATTTT | CSVAQTGNQPQHF
NA | TRBJ1-1 | TRBV5-5 | NA | TGTGCCAGCAGTTCCGGGGGGAGCACTGAAGCTTTCTTT | CASSSGGSTEAFF
TRBD1 | TRBJ2-2 | TRBV27 | NA | TGTGCCAGCGTAGGACAGGTCAGCACCGGGGAGCTGTTTTTT | CASVGQVSTGELFF
NA | TRBJ1-5 | TRBV9 | NA | TGTGCCAGCAGCGTGGGGAGGGCAGATTATAGCAATCAGCCCCAGCATTTT | CASSVGRADYSNQPQHF
TRBD2 | TRBJ2-5 | TRBV2 | few | TGTGCCAGCAGTGATGGGCTAGCGGGGGGGATAAGAGAGACCCAGTACTTC | CASSDGLAGGIRETQYF
NA | TRBJ2-7 | TRBV11-2 | NA | TGTGCCAGCAGCTTAGCCCAGGAAAGCACCTACGAGCAGTACTTC | CASSLAQESTYEQYF
TRBD1 | TRBJ1-2 | TRBV2 | few | TGTGCCAGCAGCGGACAGGGGGATGGCTACACCTTC | CASSGQGDGYTF
TRBD1 | TRBJ2-7 | TRBV30 | NA | TGTGCCTGGATGGGGACAGGTTACGAGCAGTACTTC | CAWMGTGYEQYF
TRBD1 | TRBJ1-2 | TRBV7-9 | NA | TGTGCCAGCAGACCGGGACAGGGCCCTCTTAACTATGGCTACACCTTC | CASRPGQGPLNYGYTF
NA | TRBJ1-4 | TRBV4-1 | NA | TGCGCCAGCAGTGAGCGGGGGCTGAGTGAAAAACTGTTTTTT | CASSERGLSEKLFF
NA | TRBJ2-7 | TRBV19 | NA | TGTGCCAGTAACCCGAACAGGTACCCCTACGAGCAGTACTTC | CASNPNRYPYEQYF
NA | TRBJ1-1 | TRBV19 | NA | TGTGCCAGTAGTATACAATTGAACACTGAAGCTTTCTTT | CASSIQLNTEAFF
TRBD2 | TRBJ2-1 | TRBV4-2 | few | TGTGCCAGCAGCTCAATACTCGGACTAGCGGGTCTTGAGCAGTTCTTC | CASSSILGLAGLEQFF
TRBD1 | TRBJ1-5 | TRBV6-1 | few | TGTGCCAGCAGTGAAGCGTCAGGGGGCGGCCATCAGCCCCAGCATTTT | CASSEASGGGHQPQHF
NA | TRBJ1-2 | TRBV5-6 | once | TGTGCCAGCAGCCCTGGCCGACTAGCTAACTATGGCTACACCTTC | CASSPGRLANYGYTF
TRBD1 | TRBJ1-4 | TRBV9 | NA | TGTGCCAGCAGCGTAGACGGTTTCGGGACAGGGCCAGATGAAAAACTGTTTTTT | CASSVDGFGTGPDEKLFF
NA | TRBJ1-2 | TRBV19 | NA | TGTGCCAGTAGCGGACAGACTAACTATGGCTACACCTTC | CASSGQTNYGYTF
NA | TRBJ1-5 | TRBV10-3 | few | TGTGCCATCGGGCAGAACAATCAGCCCCAGCATTTT | CAIGQNNQPQHF
NA | TRBJ2-4 | TRBV5-1 | NA | TGCGCCAGCAGCTTCGACGGACTAGCCAAAAACATTCAGTACTTC | CASSFDGLAKNIQYF
TRBD1 | TRBJ1-2 | TRBV5-1 | NA | TGCGCCAGCAGCTCGACAGGGGAAGGGGGCTACACCTTC | CASSSTGEGGYTF
NA | TRBJ1-2 | TRBV5-1 | NA | TGCGCCAGCAGCTACTCAGGAACCAACTATGGCTACACCTTC | CASSYSGTNYGYTF
NA | TRBJ2-3 | TRBV5-1 | NA | TGCGCCAGCAGCTTGGCTCAGGGGCATGGGCAGTATTTT | CASSLAQGHGQYF
TRBD1 | TRBJ1-3 | TRBV28 | NA | TGTGCCAGCAGTTTTGACAGGGTATCGGGAAACACCATATATTTT | CASSFDRVSGNTIYF
NA | TRBJ1-6 | TRBV5-4 | NA | TGTGCCAGCAGCTGGGGGCAGGGGTGGCCTAATTCACCCCTCCACTTT | CASSWGQGWPNSPLHF
TRBD1 | TRBJ1-2 | TRBV6-5 | few | TGTGCCAGCAGTTACACACGGACAGGGTCATATGGCTACACCTTC | CASSYTRTGSYGYTF
TRBD1 | TRBJ2-2 | TRBV6-1 | NA | TGTGCCAGCAGGTTACAGGGGGCCTTTGGGGAGCTGTTTTTT | CASRLQGAFGELFF
TRBD1 | TRBJ1-2 | TRBV29-1 | NA | TGCAGCGCCCGGGACAGGGGCTCCTCTAACTATGGCTACACCTTC | CSARDRGSSNYGYTF
NA | TRBJ1-4 | TRBV7-2 | NA | TGTGCCAGCAGCACTCGGTCCAGGACAACTAATGAAAAACTGTTTTTT | CASSTRSRTTNEKLFF
TRBD1 | TRBJ1-5 | TRBV29-1 | NA | TGCAGCGTCGGGGACAGGGTCAATCAGCCCCAGCATTTT | CSVGDRVNQPQHF
TRBD1 | TRBJ2-3 | TRBV6-1 | NA | TGTGCCAGCACCGGACAGGGGGTCACAGATACGCAGTATTTT | CASTGQGVTDTQYF
NA | TRBJ1-1 | TRBV6-8 | NA | TGTGCCAGCAAGTCACGGCCCCCGTCGGGTACTGAAGCTTTCTTT | CASKSRPPSGTEAFF
TRBD2 | TRBJ2-3 | TRBV29-1 | once | TGCAGCGTTGTACGCGGGGGGGGCTCAGATACGCAGTATTTT | CSVVRGGGSDTQYF
NA | TRBJ2-1 | TRBV9 | few | TGTGCCAGCAGCGTAGGATGGGGGGGGGCTACCTACAATGAGCAGTTCTTC | CASSVGWGGATYNEQFF
NA | TRBJ1-2 | TRBV27 | few | TGTGCCAGCAGCCCAAGACAGGCCGTGGGGGGCTACACCTTC | CASSPRQAVGGYTF
NA | TRBJ2-2 | TRBV27 | NA | TGTGCCAGCAGTTACTCCCCCGGGGAGCTGTTTTTT | CASSYSPGELFF
NA | TRBJ1-1 | TRBV4-1 | NA | TGCGCCAGCAGCCAAGTAAGTGGGCAGCAGGCTTTCTTT | CASSQVSGQQAFF
NA | TRBJ1-2 | TRBV18 | NA | TGTGCCAGCTCTGTCGCCGAGTATGGCTACACCTTC | CASSVAEYGYTF
NA | TRBJ2-7 | TRBV6-1 | NA | TGTGCCAGCCCGGGGGGCTACTCCTACGAGCAGTACTTC | CASPGGYSYEQYF
NA | TRBJ1-1 | TRBV2 | NA | TGTGCCACCGACCAAGGACAGCTCACTGAAGCTTTCTTT | CATDQGQLTEAFF
NA | TRBJ1-2 | TRBV5-8 | NA | TGTGCCAGCAGCTTGGGGGGCTTACTTTATCAGCACCATGGCTACACCTTC | CASSLGGLLYQHHGYTF
NA | TRBJ2-5 | TRBV7-9 | NA | TGTGCCAGCAGCCCCAACTTGGGCCCGGGGGAGACCCAGTACTTC | CASSPNLGPGETQYF
TRBD2 | TRBJ2-1 | TRBV9 | NA | TGTGCCAGCAGCGTAGTGGGGGGGGGCAATGAGCAGTTCTTC | CASSVVGGGNEQFF
NA | TRBJ1-1 | TRBV30 | once | TGTGCCTGGAGTGGGGCTCTCCCCAACACTGAAGCTTTCTTT | CAWSGALPNTEAFF